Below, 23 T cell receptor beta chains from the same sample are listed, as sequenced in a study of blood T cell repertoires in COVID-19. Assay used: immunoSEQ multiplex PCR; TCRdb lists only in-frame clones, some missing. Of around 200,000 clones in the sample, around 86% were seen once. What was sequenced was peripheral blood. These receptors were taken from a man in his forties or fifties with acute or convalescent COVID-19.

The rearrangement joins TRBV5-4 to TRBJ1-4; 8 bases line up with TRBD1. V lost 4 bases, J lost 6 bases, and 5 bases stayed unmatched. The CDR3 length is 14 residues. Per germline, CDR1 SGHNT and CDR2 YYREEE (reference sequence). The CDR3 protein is CASSVGQGDEKLFF. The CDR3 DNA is TGTGCCAGCAGCGTTGGACAGGGCGATGAAAAACTGTTTTTT.

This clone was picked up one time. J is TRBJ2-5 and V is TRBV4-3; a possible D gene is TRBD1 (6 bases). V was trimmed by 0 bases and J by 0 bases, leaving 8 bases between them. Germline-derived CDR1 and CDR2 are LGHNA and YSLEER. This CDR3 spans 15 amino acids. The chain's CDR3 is CASSQEQGHQETQYF. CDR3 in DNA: TGCGCCAGCAGCCAAGAACAGGGACACCAAGAGACCCAGTACTTC.

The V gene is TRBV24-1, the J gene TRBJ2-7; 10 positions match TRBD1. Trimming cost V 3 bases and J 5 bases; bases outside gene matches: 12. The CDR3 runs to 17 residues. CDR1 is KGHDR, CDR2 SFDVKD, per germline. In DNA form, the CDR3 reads TGTGCCACCAGTGATCAACCTAGACAGGGGGCTATGGACGAGCAGTACTTC. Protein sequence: CATSDQPRQGAMDEQYF.

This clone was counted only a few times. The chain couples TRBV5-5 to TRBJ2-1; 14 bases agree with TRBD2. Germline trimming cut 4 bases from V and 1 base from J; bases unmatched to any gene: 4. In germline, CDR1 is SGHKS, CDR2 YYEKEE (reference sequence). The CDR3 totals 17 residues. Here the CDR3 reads CASSPRLAGGSYNEQFF. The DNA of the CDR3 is TGTGCCAGCAGCCCCCGACTAGCGGGGGGGTCCTACAATGAGCAGTTCTTC.

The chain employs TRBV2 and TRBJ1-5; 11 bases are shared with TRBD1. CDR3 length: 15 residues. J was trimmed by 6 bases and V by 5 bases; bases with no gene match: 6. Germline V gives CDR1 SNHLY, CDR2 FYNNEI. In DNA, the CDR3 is TGTGCCAGCAGTAAGGACAGGGGGCCAGGTCAGCCCCAGCATTTT. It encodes CASSKDRGPGQPQHF.

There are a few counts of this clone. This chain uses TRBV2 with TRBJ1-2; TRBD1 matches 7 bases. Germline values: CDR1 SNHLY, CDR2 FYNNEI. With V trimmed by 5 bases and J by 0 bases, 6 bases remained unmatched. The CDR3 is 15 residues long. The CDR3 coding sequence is TGTGCCAGCAGTCGGGGACAGTGGACTAACTATGGCTACACCTTC. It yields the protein CASSRGQWTNYGYTF.

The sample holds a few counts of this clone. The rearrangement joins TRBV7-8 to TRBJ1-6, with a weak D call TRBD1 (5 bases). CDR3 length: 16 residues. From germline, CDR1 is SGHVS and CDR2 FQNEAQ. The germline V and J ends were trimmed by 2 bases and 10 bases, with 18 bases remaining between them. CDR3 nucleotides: TGTGCCAGCAGCTTAAGTCGGACGGGGGTAGGGTCACCCCTCCACTTT. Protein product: CASSLSRTGVGSPLHF.

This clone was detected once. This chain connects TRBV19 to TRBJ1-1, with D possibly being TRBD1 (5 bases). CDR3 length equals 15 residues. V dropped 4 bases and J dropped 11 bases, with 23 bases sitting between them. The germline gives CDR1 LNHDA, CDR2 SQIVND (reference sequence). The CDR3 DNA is TGTGCCAGTAGTACCCGACGTCAGGGATGGTCCGAGGCTTTCTTT. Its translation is CASSTRRQGWSEAFF.

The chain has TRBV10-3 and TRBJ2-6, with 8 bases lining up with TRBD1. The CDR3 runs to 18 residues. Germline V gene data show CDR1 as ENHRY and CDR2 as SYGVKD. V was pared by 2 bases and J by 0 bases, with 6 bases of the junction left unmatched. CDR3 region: CAISETGTGLSGANVLTF. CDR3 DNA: TGTGCCATCAGTGAGACCGGGACAGGCCTCTCTGGGGCCAACGTCCTGACTTTC.

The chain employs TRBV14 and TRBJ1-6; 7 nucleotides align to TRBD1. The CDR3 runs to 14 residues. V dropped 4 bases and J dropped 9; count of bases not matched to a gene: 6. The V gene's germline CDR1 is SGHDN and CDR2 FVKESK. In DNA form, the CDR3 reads TGTGCCAGCAGCCTTGAGGGACAGAGTTCACCCCTCCACTTT. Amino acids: CASSLEGQSSPLHF.

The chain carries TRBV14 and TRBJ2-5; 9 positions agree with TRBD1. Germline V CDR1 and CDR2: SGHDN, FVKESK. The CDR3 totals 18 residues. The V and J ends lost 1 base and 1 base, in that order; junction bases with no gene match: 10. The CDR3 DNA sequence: TGTGCCAGCAGCCAAGGAGCGGGACAGGGAACATCCCAAGAGACCCAGTACTTC. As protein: CASSQGAGQGTSQETQYF.

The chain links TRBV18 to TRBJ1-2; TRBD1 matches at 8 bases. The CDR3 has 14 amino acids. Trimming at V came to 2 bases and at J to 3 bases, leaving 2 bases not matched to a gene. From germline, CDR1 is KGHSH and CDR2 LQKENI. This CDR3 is CASSPRGQDYGYTF. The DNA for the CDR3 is TGTGCCAGCTCACCAAGGGGACAGGACTATGGCTACACCTTC.

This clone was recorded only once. Here the CDR3 DNA reads TGTGCCAGCAGTTTATCATCAGGGGCCTACGAGCAGTACTTC. This sequence encodes CASSLSSGAYEQYF. The gene calls are TRBV27 and TRBJ2-7; maybe TRBD1 (6 bases). This CDR3 comprises 14 residues. Germline V gives CDR1 MNHEY, CDR2 SMNVEV (reference sequence). Trimming pared 0 bases from V and 2 bases from J, leaving 8 bases between.

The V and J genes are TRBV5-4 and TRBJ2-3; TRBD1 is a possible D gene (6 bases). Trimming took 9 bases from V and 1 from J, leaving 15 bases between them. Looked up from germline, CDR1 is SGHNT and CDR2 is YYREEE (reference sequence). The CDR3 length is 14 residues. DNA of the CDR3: TGTGCCACCATGGCACCAGGGGGCACAGATACGCAGTATTTT. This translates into CATMAPGGTDTQYF. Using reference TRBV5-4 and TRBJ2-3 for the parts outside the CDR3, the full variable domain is ETGVTQSPTHLIKTRGQQVTLRCSSQSGHNTVSWYQQALGQGPQFIFQYYREEENGRGNFPPRFSGLQFPNYSSELNVNALELDDSALYLCATMAPGGTDTQYFGPGTRLTVL.

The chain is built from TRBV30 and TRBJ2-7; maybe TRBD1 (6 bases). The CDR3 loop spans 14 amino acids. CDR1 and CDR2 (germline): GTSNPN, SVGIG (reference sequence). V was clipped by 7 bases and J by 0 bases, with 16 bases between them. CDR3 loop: CASVGQKSSYEQYF. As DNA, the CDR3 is TGTGCCTCCGTTGGACAGAAGAGCTCCTACGAGCAGTACTTC. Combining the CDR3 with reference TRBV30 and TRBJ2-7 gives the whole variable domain SQTIHQWPATLVQPVGSPLSLECTVEGTSNPNLYWYRQAAGRGLQLLFYSVGIGQISSEVPQNLSASRPQDRQFILSSKKLLLSDSGFYLCASVGQKSSYEQYFGPGTRLTVT.

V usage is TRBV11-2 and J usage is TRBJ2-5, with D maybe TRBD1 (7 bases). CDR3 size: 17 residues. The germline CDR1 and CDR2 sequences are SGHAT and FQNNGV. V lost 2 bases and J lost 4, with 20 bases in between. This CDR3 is CASSLIRQGEGGETQYF. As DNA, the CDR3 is TGTGCCAGCAGCTTAATCAGACAGGGCGAGGGGGGAGAGACCCAGTACTTC.

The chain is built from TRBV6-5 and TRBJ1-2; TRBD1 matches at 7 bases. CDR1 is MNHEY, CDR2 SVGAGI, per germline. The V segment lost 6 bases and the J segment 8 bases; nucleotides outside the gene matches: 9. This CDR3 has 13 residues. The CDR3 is CASRETGIGGYTF. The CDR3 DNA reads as TGTGCCAGCAGGGAGACAGGGATAGGGGGCTACACCTTC.

CDR3 sequence reads: CASSSALMAGLNTEAFF. The CDR3 nucleotides are TGTGCCAGCAGCTCAGCTCTCATGGCGGGCTTAAACACTGAAGCTTTCTTT. The chain links TRBV11-2 to TRBJ1-1; D not certain. The CDR3 consists of 17 residues. Trimming removed 4 bases at V and 2 bases at J, with 20 bases between. The germline V gene has CDR1 SGHAT and CDR2 FQNNGV.

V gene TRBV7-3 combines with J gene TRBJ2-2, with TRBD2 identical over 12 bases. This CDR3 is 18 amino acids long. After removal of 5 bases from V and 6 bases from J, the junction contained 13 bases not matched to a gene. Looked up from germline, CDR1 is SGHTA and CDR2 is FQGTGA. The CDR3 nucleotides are TGTGCCAGCAGCCTCACCGGGACTAGCGGGTCCTGGCCCGGGGAGCTGTTTTTT. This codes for CASSLTGTSGSWPGELFF.

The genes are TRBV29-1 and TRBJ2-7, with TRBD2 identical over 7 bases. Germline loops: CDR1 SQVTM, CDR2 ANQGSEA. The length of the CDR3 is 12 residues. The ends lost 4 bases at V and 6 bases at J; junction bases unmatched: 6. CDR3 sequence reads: CSVGGGTGEQYF. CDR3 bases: TGCAGCGTTGGGGGGGGAACGGGCGAGCAGTACTTC.

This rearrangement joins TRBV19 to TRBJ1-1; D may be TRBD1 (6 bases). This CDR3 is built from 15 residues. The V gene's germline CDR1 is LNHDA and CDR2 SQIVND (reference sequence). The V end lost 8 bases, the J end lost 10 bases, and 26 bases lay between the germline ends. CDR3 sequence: CASVDRYSGIMGAFF. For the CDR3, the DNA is TGTGCCAGTGTAGACAGGTATTCGGGTATTATGGGAGCTTTCTTT.

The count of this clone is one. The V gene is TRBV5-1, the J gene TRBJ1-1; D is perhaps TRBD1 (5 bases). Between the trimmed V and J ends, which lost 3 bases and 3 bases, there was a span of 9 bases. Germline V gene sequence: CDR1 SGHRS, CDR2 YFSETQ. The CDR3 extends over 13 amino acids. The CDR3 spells CASSSGTYTEAFF. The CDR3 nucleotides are TGCGCCAGCAGCTCTGGGACTTACACTGAAGCTTTCTTT.

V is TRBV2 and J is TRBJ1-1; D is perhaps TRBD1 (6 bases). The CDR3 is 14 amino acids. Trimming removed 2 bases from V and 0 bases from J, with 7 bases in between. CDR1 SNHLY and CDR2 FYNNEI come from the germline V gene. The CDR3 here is CASSERTVNTEAFF. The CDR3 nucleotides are TGTGCCAGCAGTGAAAGGACAGTGAACACTGAAGCTTTCTTT.